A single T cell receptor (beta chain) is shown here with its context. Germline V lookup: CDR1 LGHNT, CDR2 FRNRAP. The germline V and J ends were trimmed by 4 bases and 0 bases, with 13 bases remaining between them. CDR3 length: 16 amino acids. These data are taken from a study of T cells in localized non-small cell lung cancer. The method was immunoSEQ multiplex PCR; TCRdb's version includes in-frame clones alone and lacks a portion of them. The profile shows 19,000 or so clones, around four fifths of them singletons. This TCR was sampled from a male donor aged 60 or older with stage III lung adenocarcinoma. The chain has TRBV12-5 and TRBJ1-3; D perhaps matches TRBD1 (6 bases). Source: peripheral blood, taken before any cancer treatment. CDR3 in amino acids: CASGSAGAISGNTIYF. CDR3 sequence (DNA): TGTGCTAGTGGTTCCGCAGGGGCCATCTCTGGAAACACCATATATTTT.